This T cell receptor (beta chain) was sequenced for a study of Graves' ophthalmopathy and Graves' hyperthyroidism. From RNA, the CDR3 regions of TCR beta chains were amplified and sequenced. Second-round multiplex PCR came after a first-round RT-PCR that employed HTBI primers. TCRdb passed the multiplex PCR reads through MiXCR, listing each CDR3 protein once. The sample lists roughly 350,000 distinct CDR3 sequences, about a sixth seen once, with 2.4% in the top ten. This clonotype was seen ten or more times. Stable hyperthyroidism was defined by absence of ophthalmopathy within 18 months of follow-up. Sequenced: peripheral blood. The receptor comes from an adult woman with stable Graves' hyperthyroidism.

The CDR3 DNA sequence: TGTGCCAGCAGCTTGGCGGCAGGGAACACCGGGGAGCTGTTTTTT. This encodes CASSLAAGNTGELFF. The chain combines TRBV5-6 with TRBJ2-2; unclear D gene. This CDR3 contains 15 residues. Trimming cost V 0 bases and J 1 base, with 7 bases left between them. CDR1 and CDR2 (germline): SGHDT, YYEEEE.